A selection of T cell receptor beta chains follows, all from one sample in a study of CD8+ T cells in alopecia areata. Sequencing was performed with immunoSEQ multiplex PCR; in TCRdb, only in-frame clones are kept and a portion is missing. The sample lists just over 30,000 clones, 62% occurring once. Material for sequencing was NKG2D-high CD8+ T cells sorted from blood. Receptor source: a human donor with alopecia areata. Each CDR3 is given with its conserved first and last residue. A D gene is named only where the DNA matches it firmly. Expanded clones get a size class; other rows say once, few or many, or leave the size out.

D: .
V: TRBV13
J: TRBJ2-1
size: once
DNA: TGTGCCAGCAGCTTAGTTTCGGGGAGTGAGCAGTTCTTC
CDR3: CASSLVSGSEQFF

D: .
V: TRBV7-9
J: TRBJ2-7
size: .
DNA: TGTGCCAGCAGCTTAGCTGGAGGCGAGCAGTACTTC
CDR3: CASSLAGGEQYF

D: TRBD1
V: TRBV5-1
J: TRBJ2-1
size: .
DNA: TGCGCCAGCAGCTTGACCCTCCAGGGGGCGCGGGACAATGAGCAGTTCTTC
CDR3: CASSLTLQGARDNEQFF

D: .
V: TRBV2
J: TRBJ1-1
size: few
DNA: TGTGCCAGCAGCCCTCGGGACCCTCGGAGGGCTTTCTTT
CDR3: CASSPRDPRRAFF

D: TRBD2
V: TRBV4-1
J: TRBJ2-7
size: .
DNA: TGCGCCAGCAGCCAAGCCACTAGCGGAACCTACGAGCAGTACTTC
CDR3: CASSQATSGTYEQYF

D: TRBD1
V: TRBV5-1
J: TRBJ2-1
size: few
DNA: TGCGCCACCACCCCCGACAGGGGGGAGTACAATGAGCAGTTCTTC
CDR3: CATTPDRGEYNEQFF

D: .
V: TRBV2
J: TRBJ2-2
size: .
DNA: TGTGCCAGCAGTGAAGTGGGAAGGCAGGGCCACACCGGGGAGCTGTTTTTT
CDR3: CASSEVGRQGHTGELFF

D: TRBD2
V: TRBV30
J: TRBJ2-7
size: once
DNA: TGTGCCTGGAGTGCCGGGACTAGCGGGAACGAGCAGTACTTC
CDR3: CAWSAGTSGNEQYF

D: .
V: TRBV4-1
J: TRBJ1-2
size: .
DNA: TGCGCCAGCAGCCAAGTGCAGGGAGCTAACTATGGCTACACCTTC
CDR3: CASSQVQGANYGYTF

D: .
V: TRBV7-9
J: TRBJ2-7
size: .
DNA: TGTGCCAGCAGCCTAAATTACGGGGTCTACGAGCAGTACTTC
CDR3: CASSLNYGVYEQYF

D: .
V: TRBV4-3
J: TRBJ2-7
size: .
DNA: TGCGCCAGCAGCCAAGGGTTCGACTACGAGCAGTACTTC
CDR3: CASSQGFDYEQYF

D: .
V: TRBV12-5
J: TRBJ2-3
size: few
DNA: TGTGCTAGTGGTTTGGAAGTCGGGAACACAGATACGCAGTATTTT
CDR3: CASGLEVGNTDTQYF

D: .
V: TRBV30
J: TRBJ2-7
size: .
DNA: TGTGCCTGGTGTCCGTCAGGGAGACACGAGCAGTACTTC
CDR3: CAWCPSGRHEQYF

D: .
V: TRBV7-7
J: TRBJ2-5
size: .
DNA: TGTGCCAGCAGCTCCACTAGTAGGGAGACCCAGTACTTC
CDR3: CASSSTSRETQYF

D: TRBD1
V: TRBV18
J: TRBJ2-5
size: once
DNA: TGTGCCAGCTCACCACGGAAAGCACAGGGGGCTGAGGAGACCCAGTACTTC
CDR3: CASSPRKAQGAEETQYF

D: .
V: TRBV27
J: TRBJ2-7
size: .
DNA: TGTGCCAGCCAGTCAAGGGGGAGGTTTTACGAGCAGTACTTC
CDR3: CASQSRGRFYEQYF

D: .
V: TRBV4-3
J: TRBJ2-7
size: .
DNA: TGCGCCAGCAGCCAAGATTGGGACGAGCAGTACTTC
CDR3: CASSQDWDEQYF

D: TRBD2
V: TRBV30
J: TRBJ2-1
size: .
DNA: TGTGCCTGGAGTCTTTCTGGTAGCGGGCCCTACAATGAGCAGTTCTTC
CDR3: CAWSLSGSGPYNEQFF

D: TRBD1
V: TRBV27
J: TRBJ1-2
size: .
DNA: TGTGCCAGCAGTTCCCTTGGACAGGGGTTGGGTGGCTACACCTTC
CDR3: CASSSLGQGLGGYTF